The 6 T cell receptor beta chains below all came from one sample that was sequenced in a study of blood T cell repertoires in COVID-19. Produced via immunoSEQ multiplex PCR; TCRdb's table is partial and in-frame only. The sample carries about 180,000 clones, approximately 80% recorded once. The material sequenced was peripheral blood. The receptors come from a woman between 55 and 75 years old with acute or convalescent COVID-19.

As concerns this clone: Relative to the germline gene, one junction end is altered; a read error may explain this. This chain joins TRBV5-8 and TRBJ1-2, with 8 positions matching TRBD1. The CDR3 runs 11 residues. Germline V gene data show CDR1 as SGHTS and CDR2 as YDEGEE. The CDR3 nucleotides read TGTGCCAGCAGCTTGGGACAGGGGAACGCCTTC. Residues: CASSLGQGNAF.

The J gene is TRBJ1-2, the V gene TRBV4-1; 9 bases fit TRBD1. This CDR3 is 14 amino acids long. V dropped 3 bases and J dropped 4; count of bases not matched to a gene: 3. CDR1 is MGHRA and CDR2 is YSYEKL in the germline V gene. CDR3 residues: CASSQQDRGYGYTF. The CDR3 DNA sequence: TGCGCCAGCAGCCAGCAGGACAGGGGCTATGGCTACACCTTC.

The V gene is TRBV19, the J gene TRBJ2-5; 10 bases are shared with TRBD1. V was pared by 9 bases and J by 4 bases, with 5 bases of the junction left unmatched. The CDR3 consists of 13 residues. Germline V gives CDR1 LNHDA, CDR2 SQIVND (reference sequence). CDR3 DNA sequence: TGTGCCAGCCGACAGGGGGCGGCAGAGACCCAGTACTTC. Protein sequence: CASRQGAAETQYF. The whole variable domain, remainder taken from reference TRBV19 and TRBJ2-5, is DGGITQSPKYLFRKEGQNVTLSCEQNLNHDAMYWYRQDPGQGLRLIYYSQIVNDFQKGDIAEGYSVSREKKESFPLTVTSAQKNPTAFYLCASRQGAAETQYFGPGTRLLVL.

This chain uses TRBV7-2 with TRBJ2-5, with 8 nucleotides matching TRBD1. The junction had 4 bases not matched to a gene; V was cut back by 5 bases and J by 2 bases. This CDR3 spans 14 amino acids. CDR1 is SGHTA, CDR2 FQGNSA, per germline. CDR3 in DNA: TGTGCCAGCAGCGTTGACAGGGGTCAAGAGACCCAGTACTTC. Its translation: CASSVDRGQETQYF.

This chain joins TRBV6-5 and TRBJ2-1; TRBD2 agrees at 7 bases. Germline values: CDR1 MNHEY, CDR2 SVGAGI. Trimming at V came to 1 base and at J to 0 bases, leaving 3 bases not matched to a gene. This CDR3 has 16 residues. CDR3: CASSYLGGSSYNEQFF. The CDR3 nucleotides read TGTGCCAGCAGTTACTTGGGGGGGAGCTCCTACAATGAGCAGTTCTTC.

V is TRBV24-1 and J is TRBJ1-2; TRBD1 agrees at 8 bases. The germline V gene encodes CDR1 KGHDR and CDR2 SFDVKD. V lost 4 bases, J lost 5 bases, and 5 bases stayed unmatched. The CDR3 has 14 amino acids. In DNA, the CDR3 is TGTGCCACCAGTGACCAGGACAGGGCATATGGCTACACCTTC. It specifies CATSDQDRAYGYTF.